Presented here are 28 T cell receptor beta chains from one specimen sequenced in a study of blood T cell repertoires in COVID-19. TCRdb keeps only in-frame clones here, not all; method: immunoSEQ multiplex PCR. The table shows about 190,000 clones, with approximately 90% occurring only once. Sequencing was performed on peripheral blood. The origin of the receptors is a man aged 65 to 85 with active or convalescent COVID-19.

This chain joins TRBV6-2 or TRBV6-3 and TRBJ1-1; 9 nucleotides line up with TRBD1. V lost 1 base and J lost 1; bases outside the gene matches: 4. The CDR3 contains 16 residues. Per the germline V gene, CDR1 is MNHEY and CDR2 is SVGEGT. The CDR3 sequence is CASSYYGTGTNTEAFF. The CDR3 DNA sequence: TGTGCCAGCAGTTACTACGGGACAGGGACGAACACTGAAGCTTTCTTT.

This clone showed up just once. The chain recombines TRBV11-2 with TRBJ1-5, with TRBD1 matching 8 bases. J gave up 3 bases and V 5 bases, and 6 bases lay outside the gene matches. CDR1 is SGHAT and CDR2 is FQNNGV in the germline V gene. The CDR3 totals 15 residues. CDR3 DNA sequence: TGTGCCAGCAGCAACGGACAGGGCCCCAATCAGCCCCAGCATTTT. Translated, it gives CASSNGQGPNQPQHF.

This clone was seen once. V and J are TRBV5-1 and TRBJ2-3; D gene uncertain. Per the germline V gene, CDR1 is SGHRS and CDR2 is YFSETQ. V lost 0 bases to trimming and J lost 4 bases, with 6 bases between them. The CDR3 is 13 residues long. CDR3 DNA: TGCGCCAGCAGCTTGGTGGCCGCAGATACGCAGTATTTT. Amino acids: CASSLVAADTQYF.

The DNA of the CDR3 is TGTGCCTGGAGTGTACTCCGCCGGACTAGCGGGAGGGCCTACGAGCAGTACTTC. Translating gives CAWSVLRRTSGRAYEQYF. V and J are TRBV30 and TRBJ2-7, with TRBD2 identical over 15 bases. The CDR3 covers 18 residues. J gave up 2 bases and V 0 bases, and 8 bases lay outside the gene matches. The germline gives CDR1 GTSNPN, CDR2 SVGIG (reference sequence).

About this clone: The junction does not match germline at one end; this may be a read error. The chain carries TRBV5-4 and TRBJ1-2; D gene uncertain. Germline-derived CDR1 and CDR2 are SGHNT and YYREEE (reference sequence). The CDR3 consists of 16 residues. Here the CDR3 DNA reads TGTGCCAGCAGTTTGGACGGATCTCCAACCCCGGGTGGCTACACCTTC. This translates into CASSLDGSPTPGGYTF.

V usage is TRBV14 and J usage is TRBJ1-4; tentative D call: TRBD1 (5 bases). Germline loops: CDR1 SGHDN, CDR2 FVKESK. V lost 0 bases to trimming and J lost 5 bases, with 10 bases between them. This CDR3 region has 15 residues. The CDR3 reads CASSQEPGYNEKLFF. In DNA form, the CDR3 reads TGTGCCAGCAGCCAAGAGCCAGGGTACAATGAAAAACTGTTTTTT.

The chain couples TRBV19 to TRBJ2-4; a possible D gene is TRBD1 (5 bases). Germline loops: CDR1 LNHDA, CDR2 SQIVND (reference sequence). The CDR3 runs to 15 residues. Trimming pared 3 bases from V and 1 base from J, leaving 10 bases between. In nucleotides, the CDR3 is TGTGCCAGTAGTATCTGGGGCGCGGCCAAAAACATTCAGTACTTC. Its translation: CASSIWGAAKNIQYF.

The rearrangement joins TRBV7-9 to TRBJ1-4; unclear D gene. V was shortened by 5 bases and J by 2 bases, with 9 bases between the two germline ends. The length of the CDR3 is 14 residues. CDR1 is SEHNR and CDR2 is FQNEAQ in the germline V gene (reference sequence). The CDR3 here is CASSLGRTNEKLFF. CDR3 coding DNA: TGTGCCAGCAGCCTCGGCAGGACTAATGAAAAACTGTTTTTT.

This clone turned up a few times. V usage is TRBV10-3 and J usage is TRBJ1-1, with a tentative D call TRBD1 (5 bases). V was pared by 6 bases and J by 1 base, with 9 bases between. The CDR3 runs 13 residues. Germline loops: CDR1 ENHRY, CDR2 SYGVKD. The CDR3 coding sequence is TGTGCCATCAGCGCTGGACAGAACACTGAAGCTTTCTTT. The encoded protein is CAISAGQNTEAFF.

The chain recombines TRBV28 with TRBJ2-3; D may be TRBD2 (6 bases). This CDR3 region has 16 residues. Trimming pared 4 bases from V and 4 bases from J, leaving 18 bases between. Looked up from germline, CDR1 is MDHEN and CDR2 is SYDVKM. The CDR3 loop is CASSSPREFNADTQYF. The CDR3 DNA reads TGTGCCAGCAGTTCCCCCCGGGAGTTTAACGCAGATACGCAGTATTTT.

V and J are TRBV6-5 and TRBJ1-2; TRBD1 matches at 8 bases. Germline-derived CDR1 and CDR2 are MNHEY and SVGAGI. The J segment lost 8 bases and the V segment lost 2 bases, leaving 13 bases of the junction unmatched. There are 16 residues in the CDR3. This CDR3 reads CASSYRPIGQGVGYTF. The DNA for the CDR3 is TGTGCCAGCAGTTACAGACCAATTGGACAGGGTGTGGGCTACACCTTC.

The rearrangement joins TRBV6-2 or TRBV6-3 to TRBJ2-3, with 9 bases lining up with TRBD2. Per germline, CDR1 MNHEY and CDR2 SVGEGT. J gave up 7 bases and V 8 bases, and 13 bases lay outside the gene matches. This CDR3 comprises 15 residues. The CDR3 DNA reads TGTGCCAGCCGCCTACGCGGGGGGGCGGTCTATACGCAGTATTTT. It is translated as CASRLRGGAVYTQYF.

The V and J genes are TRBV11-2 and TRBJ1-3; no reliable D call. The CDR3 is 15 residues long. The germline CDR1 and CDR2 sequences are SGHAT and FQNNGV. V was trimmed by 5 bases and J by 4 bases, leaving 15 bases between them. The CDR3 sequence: CASSLHPAVGNTIYF. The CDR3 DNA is TGTGCCAGCAGCCTCCACCCCGCGGTCGGAAACACCATATATTTT.

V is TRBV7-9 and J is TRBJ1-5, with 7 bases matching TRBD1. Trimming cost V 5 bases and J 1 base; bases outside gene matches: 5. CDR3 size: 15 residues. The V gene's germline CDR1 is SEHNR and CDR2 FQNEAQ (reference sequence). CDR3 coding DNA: TGTGCCAGCAGCGCGACAGGGCCAAGCAATCAGCCCCAGCATTTT. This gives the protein CASSATGPSNQPQHF.

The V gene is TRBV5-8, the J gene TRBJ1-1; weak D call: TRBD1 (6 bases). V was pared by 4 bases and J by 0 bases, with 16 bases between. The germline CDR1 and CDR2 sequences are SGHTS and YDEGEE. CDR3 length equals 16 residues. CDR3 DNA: TGTGCCAGCAGCCTCGGGGGGGCGTGGGTGAACACTGAAGCTTTCTTT. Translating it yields CASSLGGAWVNTEAFF.

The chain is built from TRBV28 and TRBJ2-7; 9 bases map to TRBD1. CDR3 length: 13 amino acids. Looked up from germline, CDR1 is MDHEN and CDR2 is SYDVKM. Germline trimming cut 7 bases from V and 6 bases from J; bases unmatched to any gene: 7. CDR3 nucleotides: TGTGCCAGCACTGGGGGACAGGGCCTCGAGCAGTACTTC. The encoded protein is CASTGGQGLEQYF.

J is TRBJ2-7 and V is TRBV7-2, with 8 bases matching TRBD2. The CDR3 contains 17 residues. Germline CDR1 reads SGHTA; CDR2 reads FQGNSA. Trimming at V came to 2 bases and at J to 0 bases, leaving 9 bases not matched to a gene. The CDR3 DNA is TGTGCCAGCAGCTTAACGCCAGCGGGAGCTTACTCCTACGAGCAGTACTTC. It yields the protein CASSLTPAGAYSYEQYF. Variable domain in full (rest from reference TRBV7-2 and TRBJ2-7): GAGVSQSPSNKVTEKGKDVELRCDPISGHTALYWYRQSLGQGLEFLIYFQGNSAPDKSGLPSDRFSAERTGGSVSTLTIQRTQQEDSAVYLCASSLTPAGAYSYEQYFGPGTRLTVT.

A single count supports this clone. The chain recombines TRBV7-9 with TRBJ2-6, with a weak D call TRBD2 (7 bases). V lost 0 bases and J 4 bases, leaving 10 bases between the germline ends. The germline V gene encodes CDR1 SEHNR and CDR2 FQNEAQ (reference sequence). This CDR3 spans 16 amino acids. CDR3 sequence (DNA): TGTGCCAGCAGCTTAGCCGGGGGGCCAGGGGCCAACGTCCTGACTTTC. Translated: CASSLAGGPGANVLTF.

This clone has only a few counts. The CDR3 nucleotides are TGCGCCAGCAGCCCAGAGACCGTCTCCGGGGTCCATGAGCAGTTCTTC. Protein sequence: CASSPETVSGVHEQFF. The chain has TRBV4-3 and TRBJ2-1; D may be TRBD2 (5 bases). Germline assignment: CDR1 LGHNA and CDR2 YSLEER. The CDR3 loop spans 16 amino acids. Trimming removed 4 bases from V and 8 bases from J, with 21 bases in between.

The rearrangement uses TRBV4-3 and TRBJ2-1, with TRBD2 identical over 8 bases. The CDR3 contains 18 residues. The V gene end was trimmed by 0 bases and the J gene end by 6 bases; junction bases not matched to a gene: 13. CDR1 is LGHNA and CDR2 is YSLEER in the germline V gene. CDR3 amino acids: CASSQETGLGTRTNEQFF. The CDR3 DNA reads TGCGCCAGCAGCCAAGAAACGGGCCTCGGGACTAGAACCAATGAGCAGTTCTTC.

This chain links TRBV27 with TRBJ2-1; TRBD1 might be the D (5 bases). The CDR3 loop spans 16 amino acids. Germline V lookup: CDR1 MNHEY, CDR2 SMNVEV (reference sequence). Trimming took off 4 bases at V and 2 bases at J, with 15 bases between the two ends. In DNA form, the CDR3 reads TGTGCCAGCAGTTCTCAGGCTGGACACCCCTACAATGAGCAGTTCTTC. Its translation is CASSSQAGHPYNEQFF.

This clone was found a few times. CDR3 bases: TGCAGCGTCGACAGGGGTGGAGACACTGAAGCTTTCTTT. Residues: CSVDRGGDTEAFF. This sequence joins TRBV29-1 and TRBJ1-1; 8 bases map to TRBD1. J lost 3 bases, V lost 6 bases, and 6 bases had no gene match. The CDR3 consists of 13 residues. Germline CDR1 and CDR2: SQVTM and ANQGSEA.

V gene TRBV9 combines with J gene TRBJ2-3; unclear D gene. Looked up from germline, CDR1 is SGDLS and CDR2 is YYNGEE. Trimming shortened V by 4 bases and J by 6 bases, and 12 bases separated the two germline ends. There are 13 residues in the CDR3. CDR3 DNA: TGTGCCAGCAGCCCAGAGGAATGGGATACGCAGTATTTT. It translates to CASSPEEWDTQYF.

CDR3 nucleotides: TGTGCCAGCAGTGCGACGGGATTCGATCAGCCCCAGCATTTT. Amino acid sequence: CASSATGFDQPQHF. V gene TRBV6-2 or TRBV6-3 combines with J gene TRBJ1-5; no firm D call. CDR1 is MNHEY, CDR2 SVGEGT, per germline. The CDR3 sequence is 14 residues long. The ends were cut back, 5 bases at V and 5 bases at J, with 13 bases in the middle.

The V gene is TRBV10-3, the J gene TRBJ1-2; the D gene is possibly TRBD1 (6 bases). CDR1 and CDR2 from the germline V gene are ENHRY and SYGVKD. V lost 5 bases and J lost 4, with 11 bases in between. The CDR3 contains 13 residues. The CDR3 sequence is CAISQTGSYGYTF. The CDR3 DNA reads TGTGCCATCAGTCAAACAGGGAGCTATGGCTACACCTTC.

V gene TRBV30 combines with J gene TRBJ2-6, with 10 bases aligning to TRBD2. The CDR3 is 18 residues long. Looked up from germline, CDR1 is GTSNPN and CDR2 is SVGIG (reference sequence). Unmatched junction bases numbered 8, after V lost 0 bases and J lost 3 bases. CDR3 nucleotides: TGTGCCTGGAGTGTACAGAGCGGGAGGGCTATTGGGGCCAACGTCCTGACTTTC. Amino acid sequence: CAWSVQSGRAIGANVLTF. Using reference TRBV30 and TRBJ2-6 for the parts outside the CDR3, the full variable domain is SQTIHQWPATLVQPVGSPLSLECTVEGTSNPNLYWYRQAAGRGLQLLFYSVGIGQISSEVPQNLSASRPQDRQFILSSKKLLLSDSGFYLCAWSVQSGRAIGANVLTFGAGSRLTVL.

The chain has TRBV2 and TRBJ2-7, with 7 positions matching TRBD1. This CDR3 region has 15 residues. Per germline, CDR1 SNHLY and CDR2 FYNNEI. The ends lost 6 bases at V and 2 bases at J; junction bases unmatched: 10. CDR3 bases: TGTGCCAGCAGCGAATACCCCGGGACAGCCTACGAGCAGTACTTC. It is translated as CASSEYPGTAYEQYF.

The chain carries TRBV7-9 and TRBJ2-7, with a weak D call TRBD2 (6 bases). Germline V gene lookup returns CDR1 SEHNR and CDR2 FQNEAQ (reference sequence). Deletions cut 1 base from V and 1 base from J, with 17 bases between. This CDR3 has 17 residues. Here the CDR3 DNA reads TGTGCCAGCAGCTTAGTAGTTGCGGGGATCATTTCCTACGAGCAGTACTTC. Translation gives CASSLVVAGIISYEQYF.